The 3 T cell receptor beta chains listed next were all sequenced from one sample in a study of T-cell reconstitution after alpha-beta-depleted transplantation in children. For TCRbeta, the library was prepared with unique molecular identifiers. Each CDR3 protein gets one entry after TCRdb re-called the PCR reads with MiXCR. In the table there are fewer than 400,000 distinct CDR3 sequences, over 20% of which are singletons. This specimen was PBMCs from the stem cell graft donor, taken from the stem cell graft. Receptors were obtained from a human donor who donated a stem cell graft to a child with acute myeloid leukemia.

This chain uses TRBV6-1 with TRBJ2-7; TRBD2 agrees at 12 bases. V lost 6 bases, J lost 2 bases, and 14 bases stayed unmatched. Germline V gene lookup returns CDR1 MNHNS and CDR2 SASEGT. This CDR3 has 18 residues. This CDR3 is CASSTTSGRNSAPYEQYF. The CDR3 region has the DNA TGTGCCAGCAGCACCACTAGCGGGAGGAATTCCGCGCCCTACGAGCAGTACTTC.

This clonotype was observed a few times. The chain is built from TRBV20-1 and TRBJ2-3, with D tentatively TRBD1 (6 bases). The CDR3 runs 15 residues. The V gene's germline CDR1 is DFQATT and CDR2 SNEGSKA (reference sequence). Trimming left V 8 bases short and J 3 bases short, with 21 bases between. The CDR3 coding sequence is TGCAGTACCATCAAGCCGGGACAAGGAACAGATACGCAGTATTTT. Encoded protein: CSTIKPGQGTDTQYF.

J is TRBJ2-4 and V is TRBV28; D is perhaps TRBD1 or TRBD2 (5 bases each). The germline CDR1 and CDR2 sequences are MDHEN and SYDVKM. The length of the CDR3 is 14 residues. The ends were cut back, 3 bases at V and 5 bases at J, with 11 bases in the middle. The CDR3 coding sequence is TGTGCCAGCAGTTTCGGGCAGGGAGAAAACATTCAGTACTTC. Translated, it gives CASSFGQGENIQYF.